This T cell receptor beta chain was recorded in a study of technical replicates of blood from four donors. This clone was detected only a few times. Assay: immunoSEQ multiplex PCR; the TCRdb copy retains only in-frame clones and omits some. The sample has about 79,000 clones; around 92% are singletons. The CDR3 loop spans 13 amino acids. The V end lost 6 bases, the J end lost 7 bases, and 13 bases lay between the germline ends. Germline CDR1 MNHEY, CDR2 SVGAGI. Material: T cells isolated from PBMCs. The chain combines TRBV6-5 with TRBJ1-5; D might be TRBD1 (5 bases). This TCR was recovered from a human donor in good health. Some clones in this sample may be carry-over from other donors' samples. The CDR3 spells CASSRQGKQPQHF. The CDR3 DNA is TGTGCCAGCAGCCGGCAGGGAAAGCAGCCCCAGCATTTT.